This T cell receptor (beta chain) was recorded in a study of T-cell memory formation after mild COVID-19. Looking at the study overall: TCR clusters largely stayed donor specific. General study points: For contracting clones, CD4+ ones sat mainly in CM and EM, CD8+ in EMRA. Researchers could not confirm that second-wave clones peaking on day 37 targeted SARS-CoV-2.

Worth noting for this clonotype: Its specificity is unknown.

The V gene's germline CDR1 is SGHDT and CDR2 YYEEEE. V was clipped by 2 bases and J by 0 bases, with 12 bases between them. The CDR3 extends over 17 amino acids. TCR alpha and TCR beta cDNA libraries with sample barcodes and UMIs came from 5'RACE using constant-segment primers. From the 5' RACE reads, TCRdb called clonotypes with MiXCR, one entry per CDR3 protein. Of some 350,000 distinct CDR3 sequences listed, over 10% were seen once; the top ten hold 20% to 25%. The sequence derives from a man younger than 30 who had mild COVID-19 (a few samples of this study predate the infection). Cell type and time point are not known. The sample comprised PBMCs or a T cell subset sorted from them (not recorded which). V and J are TRBV5-6 and TRBJ1-6, with D possibly being TRBD1 (5 bases). The CDR3 nucleotides read TGTGCCAGCAGCTTTATTAGGGGTAGCTCCTATAATTCACCCCTCCACTTT. It encodes CASSFIRGSSYNSPLHF. Filled out from reference TRBV5-6 and TRBJ1-6, the complete variable domain reads DAGVTQSPTHLIKTRGQQVTLRCSPKSGHDTVSWYQQALGQGPQFIFQYYEEEERQRGNFPDRFSGHQFPNYSSELNVNALLLGDSALYLCASSFIRGSSYNSPLHFGNGTRLTVT.